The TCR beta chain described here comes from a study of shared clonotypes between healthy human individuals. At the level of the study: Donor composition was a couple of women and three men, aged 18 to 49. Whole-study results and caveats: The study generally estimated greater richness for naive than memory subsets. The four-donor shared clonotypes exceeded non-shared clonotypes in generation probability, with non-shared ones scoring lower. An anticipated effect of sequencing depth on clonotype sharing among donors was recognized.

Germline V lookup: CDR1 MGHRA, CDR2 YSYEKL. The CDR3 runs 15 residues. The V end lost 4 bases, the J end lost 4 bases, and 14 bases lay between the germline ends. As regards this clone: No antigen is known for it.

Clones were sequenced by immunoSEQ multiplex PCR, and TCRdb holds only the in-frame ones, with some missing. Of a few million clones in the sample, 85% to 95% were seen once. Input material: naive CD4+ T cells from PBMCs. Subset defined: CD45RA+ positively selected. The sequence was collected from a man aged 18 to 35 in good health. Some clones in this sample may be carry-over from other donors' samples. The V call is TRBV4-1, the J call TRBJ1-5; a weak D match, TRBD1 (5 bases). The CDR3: CASSPQGGPNQPQHF. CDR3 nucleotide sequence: TGCGCCAGCAGCCCGCAGGGAGGCCCTAATCAGCCCCAGCATTTT.